The next 5 T cell receptor beta chains were all read from a single sample in a study of T cell repertoires in cytomegalovirus infection. TCRdb reanalysed the reads using MiXCR and keeps one entry per CDR3 protein. The data hold about 530,000 distinct CDR3 sequences, with more than 20% observed a single time. The sample was PBMCs. These receptors were obtained from a human donor in good health (CMV status not recorded). Some clones in this sample may be carry-over from other donors' samples.

V gene TRBV27 combines with J gene TRBJ2-3, with D tentatively TRBD2 (6 bases). Germline V gives CDR1 MNHEY, CDR2 SMNVEV (reference sequence). The CDR3 length is 16 residues. V lost 0 bases and J 1 base, leaving 11 bases between the germline ends. CDR3 sequence reads: CASSLSGGIGTDTQYF. Here the CDR3 DNA reads TGTGCCAGCAGTTTATCCGGCGGGATAGGCACAGATACGCAGTATTTT.

The CDR3 sequence is CASSLDPTGRTGELFF. Written as DNA, the CDR3 is TGTGCCAGCAGCTTAGATCCAACTGGACGCACCGGGGAGCTGTTTTTT. The gene calls are TRBV11-3 and TRBJ2-2; D is undetermined. V was shortened by 0 bases and J by 4 bases, with 12 bases between the two germline ends. CDR3 length equals 16 residues. Per the germline V gene, CDR1 is SGHNT and CDR2 is YENEEA.

This clonotype was seen many times. The CDR3 DNA reads as TGTGCCAGCCGAAGGGGGGGAAACGCGAACACCGGGGAGCTGTTTTTT. Its translation: CASRRGGNANTGELFF. The chain carries TRBV7-2 and TRBJ2-2; possible D gene TRBD2, 7 bases. CDR1 is SGHTA and CDR2 is FQGNSA in the germline V gene. V lost 8 bases and J lost 0, with 16 bases in between. The CDR3 has 16 amino acids.

The chain uses TRBV10-3 and TRBJ1-5; possible D gene TRBD1, 5 bases. The CDR3 sequence is 13 residues long. Germline values: CDR1 ENHRY, CDR2 SYGVKD. V lost 4 bases, J lost 4 bases, and 8 bases lay in between. The CDR3 loop is CAISVEGNQPQHF. The CDR3 bases are TGTGCCATCAGTGTGGAGGGGAATCAGCCCCAGCATTTT.

The gene calls are TRBV7-4 and TRBJ2-5; 11 bases agree with TRBD2. The germline CDR1 and CDR2 sequences are SGHVT and SQSDAQ. Unmatched junction bases numbered 13, after V lost 2 bases and J lost 5 bases. This CDR3 spans 18 amino acids. This CDR3 reads CASSLLGLAASKGETQYF. In DNA, the CDR3 is TGTGCCAGCAGCTTACTGGGACTAGCGGCTTCCAAGGGGGAGACCCAGTACTTC. Based on the CDR3 plus reference TRBV7-4 and TRBJ2-5, the full variable domain is GAGVSQSPRYKVAKRGRDVALRCDSISGHVTLYWYRQTLGQGSEVLTYSQSDAQRDKSGRPSGRFSAERPERSVSTLKIQRTEQGDSAVYLCASSLLGLAASKGETQYFGPGTRLLVL.